This T cell receptor beta chain was retrieved from a study of cytomegalovirus exposure and HLA in healthy donors. Study findings and constraints: An Asian-associated ancestry cluster reportedly showed fewer N-insertions than the approximately 700-donor mean in a later analysis.

This CDR3 comprises 14 residues. Germline V gives CDR1 SGHRS, CDR2 YFSETQ. Points on this clone: Its target is not known. The junction shows a germline mismatch at one end, possibly a read error.

The study ran its PCR with 60 Vbeta and 13 Jbeta primers. TCRdb keeps only in-frame clones here, not all; method: immunoSEQ multiplex PCR. The repertoire consists of some 66,000 clones, with roughly 80% occurring once and the leading ten covering around 2.9%. Sample: PBMCs. This sequence originates from a young woman in good health and CMV-seronegative. V usage is TRBV5-1 and J usage is TRBJ2-5, with a tentative D call TRBD1 (7 bases). CDR3 DNA sequence: TGCGCCAGCAGCCAGGGGGGCTTAGGAGAGACCCGGTACTTC. Its protein product is CASSQGGLGETRYF. The full variable domain, completed using reference TRBV5-1 and TRBJ2-5, is KAGVTQTPRYLIKTRGQQVTLSCSPISGHRSVSWYQQTPGQGLQFLFEYFSETQRNKGNFPGRFSGRQFSNSRSEMNVSTLELGDSALYLCASSQGGLGETRYFGPGTRLLVL.